This TCR beta chain was sequenced for a study of blood T cells in healthy people across ages (dated by TCRdb to the mid-2010s). As for the study more broadly: In model experiments, roughly one uniquely barcoded TCR beta cDNA molecule per two T cells was captured by template switching. The study analyzed two additional independent replicas of 1 million unique cDNA reads from the same blood draw for two donors, one aged 18 to 29 and one aged 80 or older. The donors were divided into four age groups: young (average approximately 17 years), middle-aged (roughly 40), aged (about 62) and long-lived (about 80). The study measured age-related changes in TCR beta repertoire diversity using deep sequencing normalized with unique cDNA molecular identifiers. To avoid experimental bias, donors of different ages were distributed randomly across sequencing lanes. What the work shows at the level of the full study, not this receptor alone: Compared with the aged group, more naive CD4+ T cells, fewer expanded clones and increased TCR diversity were shown by the long-lived group, suggesting age selection. Because the CMV infection status of the donors was unknown, age-related changes in expanded clonotypes may potentially have been confounded. Estimates of total diversity based on one million sequenced T cells were considered lower bounds and underestimates. There was a strong correlation between observed TCR beta diversity and the percentage of naive T cells measured by flow cytometry. Conclusive comparison of naive and antigen-experienced compartments was prevented by the profiling of bulk unsorted PBMCs. As age increased, observed TCR beta diversity per million T cells dropped in a roughly linear way, and a significant reduction was already evident by age 40.

Unmatched junction bases come to 6, with V trimmed by 5 bases and J by 0 bases. The CDR3 sequence holds 18 residues, the cysteine and phenylalanine included. The CDR3 DNA has 54 bases and is translated from base 1. Details on this clonotype: Its antigen remains undetermined. Base qualities are not at hand, and no much larger clone is one base apart.

Donors were under 40 systemically healthy Caucasian individuals from Russia aged 6 to 90 years. Approximately 9.3 milliliters of peripheral blood were drawn from each donor into EDTA-treated Vacutainer tubes. Ficoll-Paque density-gradient centrifugation was used to isolate PBMCs, with at least 7 million per sample. Trizol reagent was used to extract total RNA from PBMCs, with at least 5.5 micrograms per sample. For every donor, flow cytometry on a PBMC aliquot measured the percentage of naive CD45RAhigh/CD27high T cells. The library was generated by 5' RACE. The sequencer listed for this sample is Illumina HiSeq 2500. A second PCR of 7 to 11 cycles was run with a J-beta primer mix and a sample-barcoded 5' primer. Each TCR beta cDNA molecule received a unique molecular identifier from a template-switch 5' adaptor carrying 12 random nucleotides. Each sample yielded at least 3 million CDR3-containing paired-end reads. All of the RNA was converted into first-strand cDNA using the Mint cDNA synthesis kit, with a TRBC-specific oligonucleotide serving as the primer. Following uracil-DNA glycosylase treatment, all cDNA underwent a first 18-cycle PCR with the universal primers M1SS and BC2_uni_R. Per the authors' processing: For normalization, 1 million high-quality reads were randomly selected from each sample, with every read carrying a distinct molecular identifier. Instead of being binned into consensus sequences, reads that shared molecular identifiers were thrown out. MiTCR, set to a Q25 quality threshold and the strictest error-elimination algorithm, was used for CDR3 identification, clonotype clustering and error correction. A nonparametric unseen species model with Euler transformation was used to estimate lower-bound total TCR beta diversity. TCRdb trimmed public reads at Q25 via fastp, called clones via MiXCR and kept in-frame beta chains. Records with the same CDR3 protein are collapsed into one entry carrying the most frequent genes and DNA. The V and J calls were not made by the authors but by TCRdb's processing. This sample has fewer than 2,000,000 distinct CDR3 sequences in its table, and 30% to 40% of those were observed once. The ten largest account for about 10% of the sample.

The receptor comes from a woman aged 25 to 39 in good health. The specimen sequenced was blood. The sequence links TRBV12-3 or TRBV12-4 to TRBJ2-6; 11 middle bases align to TRBD1. The sequenced DNA is TGTGCCAGCAGTCTTCGGACAGGGGGCATCTCTGGGGCCAACGTCCTGACTTTC. Its protein is CASSLRTGGISGANVLTF.